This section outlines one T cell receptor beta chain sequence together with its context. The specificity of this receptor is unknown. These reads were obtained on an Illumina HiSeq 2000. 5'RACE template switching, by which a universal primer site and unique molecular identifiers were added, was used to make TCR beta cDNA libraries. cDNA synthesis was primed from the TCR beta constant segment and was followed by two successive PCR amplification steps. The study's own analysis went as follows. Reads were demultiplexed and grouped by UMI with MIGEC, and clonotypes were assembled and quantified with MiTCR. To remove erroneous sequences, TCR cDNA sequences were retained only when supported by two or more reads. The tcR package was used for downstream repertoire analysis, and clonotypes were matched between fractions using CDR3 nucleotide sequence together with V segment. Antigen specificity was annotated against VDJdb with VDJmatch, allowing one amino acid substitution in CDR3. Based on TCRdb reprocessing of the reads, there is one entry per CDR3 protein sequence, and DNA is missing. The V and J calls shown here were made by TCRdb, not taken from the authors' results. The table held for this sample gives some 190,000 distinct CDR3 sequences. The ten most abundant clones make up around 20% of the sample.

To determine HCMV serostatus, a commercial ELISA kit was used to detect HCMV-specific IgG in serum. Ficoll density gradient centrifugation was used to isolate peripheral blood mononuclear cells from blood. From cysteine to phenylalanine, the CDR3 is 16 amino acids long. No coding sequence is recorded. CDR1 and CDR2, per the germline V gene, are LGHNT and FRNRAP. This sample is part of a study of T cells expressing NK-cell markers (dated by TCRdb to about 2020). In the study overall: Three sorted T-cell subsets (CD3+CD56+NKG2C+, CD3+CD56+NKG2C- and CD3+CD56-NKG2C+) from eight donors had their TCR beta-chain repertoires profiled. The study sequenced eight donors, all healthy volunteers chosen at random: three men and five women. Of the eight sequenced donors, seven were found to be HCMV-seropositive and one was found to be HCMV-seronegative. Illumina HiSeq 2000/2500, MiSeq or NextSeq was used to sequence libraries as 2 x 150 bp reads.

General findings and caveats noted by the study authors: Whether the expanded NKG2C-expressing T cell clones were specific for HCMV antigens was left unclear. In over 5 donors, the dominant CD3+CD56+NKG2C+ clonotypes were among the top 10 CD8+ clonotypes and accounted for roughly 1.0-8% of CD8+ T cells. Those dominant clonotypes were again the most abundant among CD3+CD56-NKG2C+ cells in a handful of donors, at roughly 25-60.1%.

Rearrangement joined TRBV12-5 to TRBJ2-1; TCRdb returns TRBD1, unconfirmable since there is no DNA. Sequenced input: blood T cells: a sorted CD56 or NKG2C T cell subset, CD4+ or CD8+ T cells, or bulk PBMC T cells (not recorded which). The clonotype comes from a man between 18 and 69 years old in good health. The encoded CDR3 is CASGFFLGQTYNEQFF. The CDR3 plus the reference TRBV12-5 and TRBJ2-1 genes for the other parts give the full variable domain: DARVTQTPRHKVTEMGQEVTMRCQPILGHNTVFWYRQTMMQGLELLAYFRNRAPLDDSGMPKDRFSAEMPDATLATLKIQPSEPRDSAVYFCASGFFLGQTYNEQFFGPGTRLTVL.